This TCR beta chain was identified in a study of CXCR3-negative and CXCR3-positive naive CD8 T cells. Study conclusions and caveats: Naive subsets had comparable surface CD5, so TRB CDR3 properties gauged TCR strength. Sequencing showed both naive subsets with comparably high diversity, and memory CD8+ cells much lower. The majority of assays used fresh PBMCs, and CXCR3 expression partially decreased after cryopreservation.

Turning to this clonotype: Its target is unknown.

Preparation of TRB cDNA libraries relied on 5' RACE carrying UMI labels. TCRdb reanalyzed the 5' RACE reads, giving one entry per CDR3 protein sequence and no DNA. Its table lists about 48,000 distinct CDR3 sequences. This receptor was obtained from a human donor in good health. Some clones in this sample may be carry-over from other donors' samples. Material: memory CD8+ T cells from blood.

The CDR3 sequence is CASSQERADVKPNEQFF. The genes are TRBV14 and TRBJ2-1; TCRdb gives TRBD2 as the D gene, but with no DNA this cannot be confirmed. The germline V gene encodes CDR1 SGHDN and CDR2 FVKESK. The CDR3 contains 17 residues.